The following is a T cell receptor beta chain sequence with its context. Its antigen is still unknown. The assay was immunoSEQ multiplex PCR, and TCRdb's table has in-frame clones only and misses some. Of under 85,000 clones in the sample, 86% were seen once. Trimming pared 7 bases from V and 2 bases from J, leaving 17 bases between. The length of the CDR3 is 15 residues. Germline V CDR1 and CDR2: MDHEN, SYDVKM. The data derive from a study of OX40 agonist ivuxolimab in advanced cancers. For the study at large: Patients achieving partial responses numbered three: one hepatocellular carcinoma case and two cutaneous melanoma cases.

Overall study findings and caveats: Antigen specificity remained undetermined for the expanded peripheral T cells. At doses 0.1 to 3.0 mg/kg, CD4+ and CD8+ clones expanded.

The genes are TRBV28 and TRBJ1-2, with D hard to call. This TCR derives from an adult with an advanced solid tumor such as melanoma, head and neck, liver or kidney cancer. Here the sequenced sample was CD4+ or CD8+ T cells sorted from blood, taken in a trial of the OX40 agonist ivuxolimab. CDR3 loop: CASNPTGRGNYGYTF. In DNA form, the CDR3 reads TGTGCCAGCAACCCCACGGGCAGAGGGAACTATGGCTACACCTTC.